These 4 T cell receptor beta chains came from one sample sequenced in a study of blood T cell repertoires in COVID-19. Assay: immunoSEQ multiplex PCR; the TCRdb copy retains only in-frame clones and omits some. Counted here are about 160,000 clones, about 85% occurring once; the ten biggest clones make up approximately 3%. Sequenced input: peripheral blood. All receptors come from a human donor with acute or convalescent COVID-19. The donor label of this sample is uncertain.

This chain links TRBV28 with TRBJ1-5; TRBD1 is a possible D gene (5 bases). The CDR3 covers 16 residues. Germline V gene data show CDR1 as MDHEN and CDR2 as SYDVKM. The V end was cut by 6 bases, the J end by 4 bases, with 19 bases between. CDR3 loop: CASSQVDRYLNQPQHF. CDR3 in DNA: TGTGCCAGCAGCCAAGTCGACAGATACCTTAATCAGCCCCAGCATTTT.

The chain couples TRBV9 to TRBJ1-6; the D gene is possibly TRBD1 (5 bases). V was shortened by 5 bases and J by 5 bases, with 11 bases between the two germline ends. There are 14 residues in the CDR3. Germline V lookup: CDR1 SGDLS, CDR2 YYNGEE. This chain's CDR3 is CASSQGANNSPLHF. The CDR3 coding sequence is TGTGCCAGCAGTCAAGGGGCAAATAATTCACCCCTCCACTTT.

The sample holds a few counts of this clone. This chain connects TRBV19 to TRBJ2-5; 7 positions agree with TRBD2. Germline values: CDR1 LNHDA, CDR2 SQIVND (reference sequence). CDR3 length equals 15 residues. The junction had 10 bases not matched to a gene; V was cut back by 5 bases and J by 4 bases. CDR3 coding DNA: TGTGCCAGTAGTGCTCTCAACGGGGGGAGAGAGACCCAGTACTTC. Protein sequence: CASSALNGGRETQYF.

The CDR3 sequence is CSASRTGMYGYTF. The CDR3 nucleotides read TGCAGTGCTAGTAGGACAGGGATGTATGGCTACACCTTC. This chain uses TRBV20-1 with TRBJ1-2; 8 positions agree with TRBD1. V lost 3 bases and J lost 5; bases outside the gene matches: 5. The CDR3 has 13 residues. Germline V gene data show CDR1 as DFQATT and CDR2 as SNEGSKA (reference sequence).